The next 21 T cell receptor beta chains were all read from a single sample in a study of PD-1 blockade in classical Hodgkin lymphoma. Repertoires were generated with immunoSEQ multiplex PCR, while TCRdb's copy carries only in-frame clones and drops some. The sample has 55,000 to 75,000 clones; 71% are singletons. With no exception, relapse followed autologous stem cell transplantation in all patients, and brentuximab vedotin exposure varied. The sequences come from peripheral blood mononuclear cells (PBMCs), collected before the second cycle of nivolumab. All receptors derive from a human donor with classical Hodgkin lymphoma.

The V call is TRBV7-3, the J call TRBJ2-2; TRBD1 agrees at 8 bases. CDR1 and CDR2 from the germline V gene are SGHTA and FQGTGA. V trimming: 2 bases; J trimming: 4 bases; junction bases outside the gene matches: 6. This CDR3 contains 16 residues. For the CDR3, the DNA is TGTGCCAGCAGCTTAGGGGGGACAGGTCGCACCGGGGAGCTGTTTTTT. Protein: CASSLGGTGRTGELFF.

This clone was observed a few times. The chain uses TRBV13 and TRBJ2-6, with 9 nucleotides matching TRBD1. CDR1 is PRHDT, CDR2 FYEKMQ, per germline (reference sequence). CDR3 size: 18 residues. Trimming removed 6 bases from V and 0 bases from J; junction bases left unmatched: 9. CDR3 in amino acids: CASRPSGTGSSGANVLTF. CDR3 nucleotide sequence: TGTGCCAGCAGACCTTCAGGGACAGGGAGCTCTGGGGCCAACGTCCTGACTTTC.

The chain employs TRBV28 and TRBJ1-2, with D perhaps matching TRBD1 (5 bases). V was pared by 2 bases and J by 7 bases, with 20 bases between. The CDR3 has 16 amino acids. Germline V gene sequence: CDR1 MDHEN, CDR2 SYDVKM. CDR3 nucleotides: TGTGCCAGCAGTTTAGAGCTTGGCGGGACCGAGGGTGGCTACACCTTC. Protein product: CASSLELGGTEGGYTF.

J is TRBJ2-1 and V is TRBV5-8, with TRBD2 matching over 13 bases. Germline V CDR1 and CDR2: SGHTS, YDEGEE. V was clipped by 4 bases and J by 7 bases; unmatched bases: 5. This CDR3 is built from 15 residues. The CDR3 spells CASSVGLAGVNEQFF. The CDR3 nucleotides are TGTGCCAGCAGCGTCGGACTAGCGGGAGTAAATGAGCAGTTCTTC.

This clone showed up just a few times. The CDR3 protein is CASSVGGNLNYGYTF. The CDR3 DNA is TGTGCCAGCAGCGTAGGAGGGAATCTGAACTATGGCTACACCTTC. This sequence joins TRBV9 and TRBJ1-2; D is ambiguous. Germline CDR1 is SGDLS and CDR2 is YYNGEE. The CDR3 is 15 residues long. V dropped 0 bases and J dropped 2 bases, with 11 bases sitting between them.

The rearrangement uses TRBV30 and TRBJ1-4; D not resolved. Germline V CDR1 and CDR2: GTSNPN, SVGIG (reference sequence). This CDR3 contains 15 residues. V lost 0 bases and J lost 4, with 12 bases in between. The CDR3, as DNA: TGTGCCTGGAGTGTAGATTACTGGGGTAATGAAAAACTGTTTTTT. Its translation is CAWSVDYWGNEKLFF. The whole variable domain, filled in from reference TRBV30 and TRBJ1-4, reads SQTIHQWPATLVQPVGSPLSLECTVEGTSNPNLYWYRQAAGRGLQLLFYSVGIGQISSEVPQNLSASRPQDRQFILSSKKLLLSDSGFYLCAWSVDYWGNEKLFFGSGTQLSVL.

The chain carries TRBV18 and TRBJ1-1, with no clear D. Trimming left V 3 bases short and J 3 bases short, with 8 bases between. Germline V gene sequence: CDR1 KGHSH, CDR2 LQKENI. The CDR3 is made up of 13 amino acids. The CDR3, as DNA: TGTGCCAGCTCACCTTTGGTGGACACTGAAGCTTTCTTT. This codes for CASSPLVDTEAFF.

CDR3 nucleotide sequence: TGTGCCAGCAGCCGAGCCGGGACTAGCGGGTCCTACGAGCAGTACTTC. Amino acids: CASSRAGTSGSYEQYF. The chain is built from TRBV7-8 and TRBJ2-7, with 12 bases fitting TRBD2. CDR1 and CDR2 (germline): SGHVS, FQNEAQ. The V segment lost 5 bases and the J segment 1 base; nucleotides outside the gene matches: 6. The CDR3 is made up of 16 amino acids. Filled out from reference TRBV7-8 and TRBJ2-7, the complete variable domain reads GAGVSQSPRYKVAKRGQDVALRCDPISGHVSLFWYQQALGQGPEFLTYFQNEAQLDKSGLPSDRFFAERPEGSVSTLKIQRTQQEDSAVYLCASSRAGTSGSYEQYFGPGTRLTVT.

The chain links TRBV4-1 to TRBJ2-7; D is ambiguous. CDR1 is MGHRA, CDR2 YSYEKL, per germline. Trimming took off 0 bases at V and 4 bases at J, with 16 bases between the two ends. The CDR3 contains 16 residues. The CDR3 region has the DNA TGCGCCAGCAGCCAAGATACCCCCGCTTGGGCTTACGAGCAGTACTTC. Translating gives CASSQDTPAWAYEQYF.

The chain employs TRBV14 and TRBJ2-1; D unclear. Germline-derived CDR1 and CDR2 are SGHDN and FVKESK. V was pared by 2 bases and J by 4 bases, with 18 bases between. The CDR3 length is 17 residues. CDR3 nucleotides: TGTGCCAGCAGCCAAAGAGTTGATGGATTCTATTACAATGAGCAGTTCTTC. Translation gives CASSQRVDGFYYNEQFF.

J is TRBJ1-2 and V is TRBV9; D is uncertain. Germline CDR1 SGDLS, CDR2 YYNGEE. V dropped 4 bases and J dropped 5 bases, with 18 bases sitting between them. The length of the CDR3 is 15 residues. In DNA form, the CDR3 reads TGTGCCAGCAGCACCCGGGCCGTCTCGCATTATGGCTACACCTTC. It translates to CASSTRAVSHYGYTF. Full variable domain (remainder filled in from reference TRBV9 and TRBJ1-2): DSGVTQTPKHLITATGQRVTLRCSPRSGDLSVYWYQQSLDQGLQFLIQYYNGEERAKGNILERFSAQQFPDLHSELNLSSLELGDSALYFCASSTRAVSHYGYTFGSGTRLTVV.

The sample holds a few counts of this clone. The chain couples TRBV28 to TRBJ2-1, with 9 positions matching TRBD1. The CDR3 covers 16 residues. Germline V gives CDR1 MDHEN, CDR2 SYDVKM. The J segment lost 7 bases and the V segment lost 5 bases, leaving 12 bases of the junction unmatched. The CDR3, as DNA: TGTGCCAGCAGTCGAGCGGACAGGGGTGGGATGAATGAGCAGTTCTTC. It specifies CASSRADRGGMNEQFF.

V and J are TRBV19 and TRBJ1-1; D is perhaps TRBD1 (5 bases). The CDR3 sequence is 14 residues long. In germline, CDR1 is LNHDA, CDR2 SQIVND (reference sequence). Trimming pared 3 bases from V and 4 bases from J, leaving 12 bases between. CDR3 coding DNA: TGTGCCAGTAGTATTAGGGACGGGAGCACTGAAGCTTTCTTT. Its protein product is CASSIRDGSTEAFF.

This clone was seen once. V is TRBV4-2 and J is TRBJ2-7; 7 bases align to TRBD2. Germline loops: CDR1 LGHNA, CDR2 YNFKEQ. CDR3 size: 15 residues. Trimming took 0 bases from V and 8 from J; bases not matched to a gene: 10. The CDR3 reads CASSQDGGGGGKQYF. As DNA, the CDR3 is TGTGCCAGCAGCCAAGATGGGGGGGGAGGCGGGAAGCAGTACTTC.

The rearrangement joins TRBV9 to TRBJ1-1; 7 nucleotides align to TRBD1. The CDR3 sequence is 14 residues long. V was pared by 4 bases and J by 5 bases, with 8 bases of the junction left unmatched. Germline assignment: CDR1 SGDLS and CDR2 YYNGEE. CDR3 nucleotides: TGTGCCAGCAGCCCCGGCAGGGGGAGGACTGAAGCTTTCTTT. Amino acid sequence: CASSPGRGRTEAFF.

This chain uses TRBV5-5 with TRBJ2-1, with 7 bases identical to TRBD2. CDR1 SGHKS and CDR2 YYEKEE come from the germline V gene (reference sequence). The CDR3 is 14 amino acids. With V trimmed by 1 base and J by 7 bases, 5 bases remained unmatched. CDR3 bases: TGTGCCAGCAGCTTGCCGCGTAGCGGGAATGAGCAGTTCTTC. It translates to CASSLPRSGNEQFF.

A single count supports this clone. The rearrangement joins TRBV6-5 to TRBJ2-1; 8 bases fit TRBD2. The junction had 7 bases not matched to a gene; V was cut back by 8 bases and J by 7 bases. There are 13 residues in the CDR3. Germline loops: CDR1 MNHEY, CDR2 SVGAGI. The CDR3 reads CASGREGHNEQFF. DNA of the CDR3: TGTGCCAGCGGACGGGAGGGCCATAATGAGCAGTTCTTC.

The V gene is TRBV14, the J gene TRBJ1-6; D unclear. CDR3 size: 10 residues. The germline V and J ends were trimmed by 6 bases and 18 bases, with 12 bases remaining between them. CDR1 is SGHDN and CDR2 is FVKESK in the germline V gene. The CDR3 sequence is CASRDREDHF. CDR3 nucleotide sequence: TGTGCCAGCAGAGACCGGGAAGACCACTTT.

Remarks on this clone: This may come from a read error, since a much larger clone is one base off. The CDR3 is CASSSHLTGEYGYTF. DNA for the CDR3: TGCGCCAGCAGCTCGCACCTTACAGGGGAGTATGGCTACACCTTC. This chain joins TRBV5-1 and TRBJ1-2, with TRBD1 identical over 7 bases. This CDR3 is 15 amino acids long. V dropped 3 bases and J dropped 5; count of bases not matched to a gene: 10. CDR1 and CDR2 from the germline V gene are SGHRS and YFSETQ. Drawing the rest from reference TRBV5-1 and TRBJ1-2, the complete variable domain is KAGVTQTPRYLIKTRGQQVTLSCSPISGHRSVSWYQQTPGQGLQFLFEYFSETQRNKGNFPGRFSGRQFSNSRSEMNVSTLELGDSALYLCASSSHLTGEYGYTFGSGTRLTVV.

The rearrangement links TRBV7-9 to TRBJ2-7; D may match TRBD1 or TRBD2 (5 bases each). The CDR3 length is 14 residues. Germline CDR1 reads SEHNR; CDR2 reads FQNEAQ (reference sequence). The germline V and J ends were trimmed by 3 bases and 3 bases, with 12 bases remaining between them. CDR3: CASSFAGAVYEQYF. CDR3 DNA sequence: TGTGCCAGCAGCTTCGCCGGGGCAGTCTACGAGCAGTACTTC. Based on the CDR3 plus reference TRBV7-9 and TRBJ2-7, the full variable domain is DTGVSQNPRHKITKRGQNVTFRCDPISEHNRLYWYRQTLGQGPEFLTYFQNEAQLEKSRLLSDRFSAERPKGSFSTLEIQRTEQGDSAMYLCASSFAGAVYEQYFGPGTRLTVT.

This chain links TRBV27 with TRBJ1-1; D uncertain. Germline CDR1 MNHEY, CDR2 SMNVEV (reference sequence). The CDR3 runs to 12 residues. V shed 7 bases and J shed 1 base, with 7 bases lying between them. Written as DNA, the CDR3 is TGTGCCAGCAAGTTGGGGAACACTGAAGCTTTCTTT. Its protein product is CASKLGNTEAFF.